A single sample gave rise to the 8 T cell receptor beta chains below, sequenced in a study of tumor-infiltrating lymphocytes in localized non-small cell lung cancer. Profiled with immunoSEQ multiplex PCR; TCRdb holds only in-frame clones, not every one. The sample shows thousands of clones, 55% to 75% of them seen only once. The sequencing sample was made of uninvolved lung tissue not adjacent to the tumor. Receptors were obtained from a human donor with non-small cell lung cancer.

This clone was seen a handful of times. This chain connects TRBV6-6 to TRBJ1-3, with a possible D match to TRBD1 (5 bases). V was trimmed by 4 bases and J by 5 bases, leaving 6 bases between them. CDR3 length equals 12 residues. Germline V gene sequence: CDR1 MNHNY, CDR2 SVGAGI (reference sequence). The CDR3 DNA is TGTGCCAGCAGTTCGGGACGAAACACCATATATTTT. This translates into CASSSGRNTIYF.

The table lists this clone with a count of one. The chain has TRBV27 and TRBJ1-6, with a tentative D call TRBD1 (5 bases). CDR1 and CDR2 (germline): MNHEY, SMNVEV (reference sequence). V was cut by 0 bases and J by 12 bases, with 6 bases left in between. This CDR3 has 12 amino acids. The CDR3 nucleotides read TGTGCCAGCAGTTTATCAGGGGTACCCCTCCACTTT. This sequence encodes CASSLSGVPLHF.

This sequence joins TRBV30 and TRBJ1-5; D is ambiguous. CDR1 and CDR2 from the germline V gene are GTSNPN and SVGIG (reference sequence). V lost 5 bases to trimming and J lost 3 bases, with 11 bases between them. This CDR3 has 13 residues. The CDR3 here is CAWARTANQPQHF. CDR3 sequence (DNA): TGTGCCTGGGCCCGAACGGCCAATCAGCCCCAGCATTTT.

This clone appeared a single time. The V and J genes are TRBV27 and TRBJ2-3; no firm D call. CDR1 is MNHEY and CDR2 is SMNVEV in the germline V gene (reference sequence). Trimming removed 5 bases from V and 2 bases from J, with 11 bases in between. The CDR3 runs to 14 residues. CDR3 in amino acids: CASSITENTDTQYF. The DNA of the CDR3 is TGTGCCAGCAGTATAACAGAAAACACAGATACGCAGTATTTT.

The genes are TRBV6-5 and TRBJ1-2; a possible D gene is TRBD1 (6 bases). This CDR3 contains 16 residues. Germline CDR1 reads MNHEY; CDR2 reads SVGAGI. V was shortened by 0 bases and J by 2 bases, with 13 bases between the two germline ends. The CDR3 loop is CASSYSPGAGNYGYTF. The CDR3 DNA sequence: TGTGCCAGCAGTTACTCACCAGGGGCGGGGAACTATGGCTACACCTTC.

In its sample, this clone was seen a few times. V gene TRBV2 combines with J gene TRBJ2-7; 8 bases match TRBD2. The CDR3 is made up of 13 amino acids. CDR1 and CDR2 (germline): SNHLY, FYNNEI. V dropped 7 bases and J dropped 4; count of bases not matched to a gene: 6. The CDR3 protein is CASNGGAMYEQYF. Written as DNA, the CDR3 is TGTGCCAGCAACGGGGGGGCCATGTACGAGCAGTACTTC.

This sequence joins TRBV5-4 and TRBJ1-2; D not certain. Per germline, CDR1 SGHNT and CDR2 YYREEE (reference sequence). Trimming removed 0 bases from V and 3 bases from J, with 12 bases in between. The CDR3 is 15 residues long. CDR3 loop: CASSLDHSGDYGYTF. The CDR3 DNA is TGTGCCAGCAGCTTGGACCACAGCGGGGACTATGGCTACACCTTC.

V and J are TRBV6-6 and TRBJ2-7; D possibly corresponds to TRBD2 (7 bases). This CDR3 is 15 amino acids long. Trimming shortened V by 11 bases and J by 2 bases, and 22 bases separated the two germline ends. Germline values: CDR1 MNHNY, CDR2 SVGAGI (reference sequence). The CDR3 reads CAAKQGGGETYEQYF. The CDR3 DNA sequence: TGTGCCGCAAAGCAAGGCGGGGGCGAAACCTACGAGCAGTACTTC.